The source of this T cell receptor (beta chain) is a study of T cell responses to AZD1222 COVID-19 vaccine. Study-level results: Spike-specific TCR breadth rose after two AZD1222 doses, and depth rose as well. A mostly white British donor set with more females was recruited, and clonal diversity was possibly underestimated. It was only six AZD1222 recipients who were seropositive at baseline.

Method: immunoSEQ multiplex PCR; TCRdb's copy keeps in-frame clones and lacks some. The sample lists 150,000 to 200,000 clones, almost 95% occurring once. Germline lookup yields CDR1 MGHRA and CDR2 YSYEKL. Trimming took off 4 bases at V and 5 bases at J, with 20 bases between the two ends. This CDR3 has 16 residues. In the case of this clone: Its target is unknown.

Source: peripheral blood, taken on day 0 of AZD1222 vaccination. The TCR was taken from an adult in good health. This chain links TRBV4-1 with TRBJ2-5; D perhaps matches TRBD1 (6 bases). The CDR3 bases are TGCGCCAGCAGCCCGATTCGGGACACCACTCGGGAGACCCAGTACTTC. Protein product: CASSPIRDTTRETQYF.